The clone carrying this T cell receptor beta chain was found a few times. The data belong to a study of cytomegalovirus exposure and HLA in healthy donors. The PCR had 60 Vbeta and 13 Jbeta primers. Here immunoSEQ multiplex PCR was the method, and the copy in TCRdb shows in-frame clones only, minus some. The table records about 150,000 clones, 80% to 85% of them present only once. Sequences were obtained from PBMCs. The origin of this receptor is a male donor in good health and CMV-seronegative.

The CDR3 nucleotides read TGTGCCAGCAGCTTGGGACAGGGGGGCCCGAACACTGAAGCTTTCTTT. Its translation is CASSLGQGGPNTEAFF. The chain employs TRBV7-9 and TRBJ1-1, with 11 bases fitting TRBD1. This CDR3 spans 16 amino acids. Germline V gene sequence: CDR1 SEHNR, CDR2 FQNEAQ (reference sequence). J gave up 1 base and V 3 bases, and 4 bases lay outside the gene matches.